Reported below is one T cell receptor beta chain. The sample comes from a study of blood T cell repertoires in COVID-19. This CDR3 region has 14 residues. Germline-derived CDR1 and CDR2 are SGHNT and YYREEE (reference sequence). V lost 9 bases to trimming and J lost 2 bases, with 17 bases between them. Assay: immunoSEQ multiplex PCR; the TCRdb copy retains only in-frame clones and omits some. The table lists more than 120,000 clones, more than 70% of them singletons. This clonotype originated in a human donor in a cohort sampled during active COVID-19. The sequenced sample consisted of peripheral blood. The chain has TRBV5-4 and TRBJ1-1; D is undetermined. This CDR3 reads CATYGREVNTEAFF. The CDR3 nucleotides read TGTGCCACCTACGGCCGGGAGGTTAACACTGAAGCTTTCTTT.